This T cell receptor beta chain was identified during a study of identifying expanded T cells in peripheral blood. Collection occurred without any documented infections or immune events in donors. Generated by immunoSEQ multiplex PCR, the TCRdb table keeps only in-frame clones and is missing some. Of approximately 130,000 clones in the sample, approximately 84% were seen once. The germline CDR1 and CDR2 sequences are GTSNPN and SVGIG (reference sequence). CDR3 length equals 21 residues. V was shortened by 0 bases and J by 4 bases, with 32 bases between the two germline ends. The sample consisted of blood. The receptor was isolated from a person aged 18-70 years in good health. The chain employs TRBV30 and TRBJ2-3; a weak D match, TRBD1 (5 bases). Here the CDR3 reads CAWSVQWGLWQGGIRSDTQYF. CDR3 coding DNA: TGTGCCTGGAGTGTACAATGGGGTTTATGGCAGGGCGGAATAAGGTCAGATACGCAGTATTTT.